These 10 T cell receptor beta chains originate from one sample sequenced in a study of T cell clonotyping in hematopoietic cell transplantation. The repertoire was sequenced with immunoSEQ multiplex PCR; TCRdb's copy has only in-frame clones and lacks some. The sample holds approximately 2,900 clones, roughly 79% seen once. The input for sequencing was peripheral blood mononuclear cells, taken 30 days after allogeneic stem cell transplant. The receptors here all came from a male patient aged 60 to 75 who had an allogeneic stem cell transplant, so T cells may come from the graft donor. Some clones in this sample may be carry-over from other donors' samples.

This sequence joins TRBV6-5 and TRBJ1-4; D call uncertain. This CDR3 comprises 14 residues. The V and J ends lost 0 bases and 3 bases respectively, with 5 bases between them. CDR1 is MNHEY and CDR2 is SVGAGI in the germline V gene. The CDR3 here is CASSYSGPNEKLFF. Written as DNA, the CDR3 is TGTGCCAGCAGTTACTCAGGTCCTAATGAAAAACTGTTTTTT.

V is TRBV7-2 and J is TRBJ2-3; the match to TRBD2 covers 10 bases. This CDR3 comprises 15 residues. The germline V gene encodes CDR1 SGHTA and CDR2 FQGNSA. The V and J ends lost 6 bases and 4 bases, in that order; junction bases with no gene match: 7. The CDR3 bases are TGTGCCAGCAGACCTAGCGGGAGTAGCGCAGATACGCAGTATTTT. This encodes CASRPSGSSADTQYF.

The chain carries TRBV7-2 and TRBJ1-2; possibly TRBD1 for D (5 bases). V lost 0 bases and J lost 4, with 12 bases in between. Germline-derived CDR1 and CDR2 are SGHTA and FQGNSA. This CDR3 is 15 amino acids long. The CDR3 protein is CASSLAVDSFYGYTF. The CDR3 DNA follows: TGTGCCAGCAGCTTAGCGGTCGACAGTTTCTATGGCTACACCTTC.

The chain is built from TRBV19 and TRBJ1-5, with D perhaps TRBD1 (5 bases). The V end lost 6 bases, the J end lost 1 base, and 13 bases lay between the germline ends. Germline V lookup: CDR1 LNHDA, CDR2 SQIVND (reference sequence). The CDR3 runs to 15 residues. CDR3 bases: TGTGCCAGTAGGCCCGGGGGGAGGAGCAATCAGCCCCAGCATTTT. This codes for CASRPGGRSNQPQHF. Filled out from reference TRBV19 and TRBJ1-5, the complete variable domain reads DGGITQSPKYLFRKEGQNVTLSCEQNLNHDAMYWYRQDPGQGLRLIYYSQIVNDFQKGDIAEGYSVSREKKESFPLTVTSAQKNPTAFYLCASRPGGRSNQPQHFGDGTRLSIL.

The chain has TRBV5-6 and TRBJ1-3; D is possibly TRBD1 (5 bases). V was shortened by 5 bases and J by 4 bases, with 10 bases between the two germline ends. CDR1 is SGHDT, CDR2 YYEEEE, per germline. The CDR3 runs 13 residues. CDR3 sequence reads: CASSPGLGNTIYF. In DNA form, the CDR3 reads TGTGCCAGCAGTCCAGGGTTGGGAAACACCATATATTTT.

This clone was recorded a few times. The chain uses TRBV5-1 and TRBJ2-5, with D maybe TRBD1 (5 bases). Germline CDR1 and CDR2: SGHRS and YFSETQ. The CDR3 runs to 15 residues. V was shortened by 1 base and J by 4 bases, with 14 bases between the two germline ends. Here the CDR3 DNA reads TGCGCCAGCAGCTTGATGGGTCAGGGTGGAGAGACCCAGTACTTC. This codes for CASSLMGQGGETQYF.

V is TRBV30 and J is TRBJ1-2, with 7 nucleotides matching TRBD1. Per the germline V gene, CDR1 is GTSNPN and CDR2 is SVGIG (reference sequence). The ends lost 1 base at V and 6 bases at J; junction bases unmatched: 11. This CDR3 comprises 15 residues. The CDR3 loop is CAWSGMGQLQNGYTF. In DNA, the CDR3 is TGTGCCTGGAGTGGGATGGGACAGCTCCAAAATGGCTACACCTTC.

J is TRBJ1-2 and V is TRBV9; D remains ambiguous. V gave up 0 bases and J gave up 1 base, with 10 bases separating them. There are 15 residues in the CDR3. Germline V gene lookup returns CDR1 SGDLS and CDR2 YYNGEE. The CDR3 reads CASSVATRGNYGYTF. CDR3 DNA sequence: TGTGCCAGCAGCGTAGCAACTCGGGGTAACTATGGCTACACCTTC. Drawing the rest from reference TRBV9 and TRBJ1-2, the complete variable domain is DSGVTQTPKHLITATGQRVTLRCSPRSGDLSVYWYQQSLDQGLQFLIQYYNGEERAKGNILERFSAQQFPDLHSELNLSSLELGDSALYFCASSVATRGNYGYTFGSGTRLTVV.

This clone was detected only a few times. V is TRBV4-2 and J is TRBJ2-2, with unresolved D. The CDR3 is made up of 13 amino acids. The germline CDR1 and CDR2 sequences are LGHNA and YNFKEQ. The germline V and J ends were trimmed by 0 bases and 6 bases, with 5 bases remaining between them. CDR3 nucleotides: TGTGCCAGCAGCCAAGAGGTGGCCGGGGAGCTGTTTTTT. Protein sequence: CASSQEVAGELFF.

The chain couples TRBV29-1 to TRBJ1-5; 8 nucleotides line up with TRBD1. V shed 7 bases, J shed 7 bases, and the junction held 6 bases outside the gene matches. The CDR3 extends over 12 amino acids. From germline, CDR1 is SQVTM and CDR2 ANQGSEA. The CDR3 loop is CSGGDRGQPQHF. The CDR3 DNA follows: TGCAGCGGGGGCGACAGGGGACAGCCCCAGCATTTT.